Listed below are T cell receptor beta chains from one sample, sequenced in a study of blood T cells in healthy people across ages. TCRdb reanalysed the 5' RACE reads using MiXCR and keeps one entry per CDR3 protein. The data show 730,000 or so distinct CDR3 sequences, with approximately 40% seen just once and 30% held by the top ten. Sequencing was performed on blood. The receptors come from an elderly man in good health. CDR3s include the opening cysteine and the closing phenylalanine or tryptophan. The D gene is left open where the match is weak. The size of a clone is reported for some rows only, either as once, few or many, or as a class for expanded clones.

NA,TRBJ2-7,TRBV28,NA,TGTGCCAGCCTCACTGGGGTGAGAGGGGCCTACAATGAGCAGTACTTC,CASLTGVRGAYNEQYF
NA,TRBJ2-1,TRBV6-2/TRBV6-3,NA,TGTGCCAGCAGAAGAGATAATGAGCAGTTCTTC,CASRRDNEQFF
NA,TRBJ2-2,TRBV4-2,NA,TGTGCCAGCAGCAAAAATTGGTCCCCAGAGACCCGCACCGGGGAGCTGTTTTTT,CASSKNWSPETRTGELFF
TRBD2,TRBJ2-3,TRBV6-5,NA,TGTGCCAGCAGTTACGCGCCCCAGCTAGCGGGGACTAGCACAGATACGCAGTATTTT,CASSYAPQLAGTSTDTQYF
NA,TRBJ2-1,TRBV3-1,NA,TGTGCCAGCAGCGTCCTAGCGAGAGTAATTATGAATGAGCAGTTCTTC,CASSVLARVIMNEQFF
NA,TRBJ1-2,TRBV28,few,TGTGCCAGCATTCCAGGGTGGGGCTATGGCTACACCTTC,CASIPGWGYGYTF
NA,TRBJ1-1,TRBV7-9,NA,TGTGCCAGCAGCTTAGGTATTCCTACCGGGCCCGAAGCTTTCTTT,CASSLGIPTGPEAFF
TRBD1,TRBJ2-7,TRBV28,NA,TGTGCCAGCAGTACTCAGGGGGCGGTTTCTTACGAGCAGTACTTC,CASSTQGAVSYEQYF
TRBD2,TRBJ2-1,TRBV13,NA,TGTGCCAGCAGTTTAAGACTAGCGGGGGACTTCTACAATGAGCAGTTCTTC,CASSLRLAGDFYNEQFF
NA,TRBJ2-3,TRBV7-2,NA,TGTGCCAGCAGCCCCGAGGGCCCACTAGGTGCTAGCACAGATACGCAGTATTTT,CASSPEGPLGASTDTQYF
TRBD1,TRBJ2-7,TRBV2,NA,TGTGCCAGCAGTATGACCCGCGGGACAGGGTCACACGAGCAGTACTTC,CASSMTRGTGSHEQYF
NA,TRBJ2-1,TRBV2,NA,TGTGCCAGCAGCCCCGACACTTACAATGAGCAGTTCTTC,CASSPDTYNEQFF
NA,TRBJ2-4,TRBV6-2/TRBV6-3,NA,TGTGCCAGCAGTCTCGGGGCGTACATTCAGTACTTC,CASSLGAYIQYF
TRBD1,TRBJ2-6,TRBV3-1,many,TGTGCCAGCAGCCAACCCGGGACAGGGAGGTTTGGGGCCAACGTCCTGACTTTC,CASSQPGTGRFGANVLTF
TRBD1,TRBJ1-1,TRBV20-1,NA,TGCAGTGCTAGACAAGGGACAGAGAACACTGAAGCTTTCTTT,CSARQGTENTEAFF
TRBD1,TRBJ2-3,TRBV20-1,few,TGCAGTGCTTCAGGGAAAACGGACAGGGATACGCAGTATTTT,CSASGKTDRDTQYF
NA,TRBJ1-5,TRBV15,few,TGTGCCACCAGCAGAGATTCTCGTCAGCCCCAGCATTTT,CATSRDSRQPQHF
NA,TRBJ2-2,TRBV21-1,NA,TGTGCCAGCAGCAAAGTGGGCGGGGAGCTGTTTTTT,CASSKVGGELFF
TRBD2,TRBJ2-3,TRBV6-5,many,TGTGCCAGCAGTTACGGCGGGGGGACGTCCGTCAGCACAGATACGCAGTATTTT,CASSYGGGTSVSTDTQYF
TRBD1,TRBJ2-4,TRBV4-2,NA,TGTGCCAGCAGCTTAGTGGACAGGGGGACCAAAAACATTCAGTACTTC,CASSLVDRGTKNIQYF
TRBD1,TRBJ1-2,TRBV28,few,TGTGCCAGCAGTTTTGCTACGGGACAGGAAGGCTACACCTTC,CASSFATGQEGYTF
TRBD2,TRBJ2-7,TRBV7-2,NA,TGTGCCAGCACTTTTAGGGGCGGGGGGCCCTACGAGCAGTACTTC,CASTFRGGGPYEQYF
NA,TRBJ2-7,TRBV4-3,NA,TGCGCCAGCAGCCAAGATATAACGGGGTTTGCCTACGAGCAGTACTTC,CASSQDITGFAYEQYF
NA,TRBJ2-1,TRBV29-1,few,TGCAGCGTTGAGGGCAATTTCCGGAACTACAATGAGCAGTTCTTC,CSVEGNFRNYNEQFF
NA,TRBJ2-5,TRBV6-2/TRBV6-3,many,TGTGCCAGCAGCCTTACTAGCTACGGATCCCAGTACTTC,CASSLTSYGSQYF
NA,TRBJ1-2,TRBV7-8,many,TGTGCCAGCAGCCCCCGGGTGAGAGCCTATGGCTACACCTTC,CASSPRVRAYGYTF
NA,TRBJ2-5,TRBV3-1,NA,TGTGCCAGCAGCCAATATACGGGTCGGGGGACCCAGTACTTC,CASSQYTGRGTQYF
NA,TRBJ2-3,TRBV7-2,few,TGTGCCAGCAGCTCCCCTCGTCCGAGGGAAGATACGCAGTATTTT,CASSSPRPREDTQYF